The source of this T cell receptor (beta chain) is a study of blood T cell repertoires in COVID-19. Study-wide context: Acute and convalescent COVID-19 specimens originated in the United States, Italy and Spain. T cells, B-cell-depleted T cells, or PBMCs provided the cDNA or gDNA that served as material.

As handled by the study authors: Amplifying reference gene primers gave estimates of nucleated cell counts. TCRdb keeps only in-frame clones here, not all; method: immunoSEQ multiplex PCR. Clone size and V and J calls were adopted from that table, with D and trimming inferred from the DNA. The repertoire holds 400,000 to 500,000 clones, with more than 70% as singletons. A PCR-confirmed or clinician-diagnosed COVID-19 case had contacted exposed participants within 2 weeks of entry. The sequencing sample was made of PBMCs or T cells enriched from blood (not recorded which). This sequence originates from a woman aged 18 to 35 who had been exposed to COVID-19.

CDR3: CASSFPGLAGGPEQFF. The CDR3 DNA sequence: TGTGCCAGCAGCTTCCCGGGACTAGCGGGAGGGCCTGAGCAGTTCTTC. The chain joins TRBV5-6 to TRBJ2-1; 16 nucleotides match TRBD2. The CDR3 is 16 residues long. V dropped 2 bases and J dropped 9; count of bases not matched to a gene: 5. Germline lookup yields CDR1 SGHDT and CDR2 YYEEEE.